These 28 T cell receptor beta chains were all obtained from the same sample, sequenced in a study of identical twins. TCRdb reprocessed the 5' RACE reads via MiXCR and lists one record per CDR3 protein. Among approximately 1.8 million distinct CDR3 sequences listed, around 33% were seen once. The sample was cord blood. Receptors were obtained from a newborn girl in good health.

This chain uses TRBV6-1 with TRBJ1-2; D not certain. Germline-derived CDR1 and CDR2 are MNHNS and SASEGT. Trimming removed 1 base at V and 2 bases at J, with 8 bases between. The CDR3 has 14 amino acids. Here the CDR3 reads CASSEVGRNYGYTF. The CDR3 DNA reads as TGTGCCAGCAGTGAAGTGGGGAGAAACTATGGCTACACCTTC.

The genes are TRBV24-1 and TRBJ1-2, with D unresolved. Germline assignment: CDR1 KGHDR and CDR2 SFDVKD. Trimming removed 3 bases at V and 7 bases at J, with 8 bases between. The CDR3 covers 12 residues. In DNA, the CDR3 is TGTGCCACCAGTGATCAGGATCGTGGCTACACCTTC. It is translated as CATSDQDRGYTF.

Concerning this clonotype itself: A much larger clonotype is one base distant, so this may be a read error. The chain is built from TRBV12-3 or TRBV12-4 and TRBJ2-3, with 8 nucleotides matching TRBD1. The V and J ends lost 5 bases and 11 bases, in that order; junction bases with no gene match: 12. This CDR3 spans 14 amino acids. CDR3 nucleotides: TGTGCCAGCAGTCTCCCCACCCCAGGGGGCAAGCAGTATTTT. It is translated as CASSLPTPGGKQYF.

The J gene is TRBJ2-3, the V gene TRBV25-1, with TRBD2 matching 9 bases. This CDR3 is 14 amino acids long. Looked up from germline, CDR1 is MGHDK and CDR2 is SYGVNS. V shed 5 bases, J shed 6 bases, and the junction held 6 bases outside the gene matches. CDR3 residues: CASSRLAAKDTQYF. CDR3 nucleotides: TGTGCCAGCAGTAGACTAGCGGCCAAGGATACGCAGTATTTT.

This clonotype has only a few counts. CDR3 protein: CSARATWADTQYF. The CDR3 region has the DNA TGCAGTGCTAGGGCCACATGGGCAGATACGCAGTATTTT. The V gene is TRBV20-1, the J gene TRBJ2-3; no clear D. The CDR3 is made up of 13 amino acids. V was shortened by 3 bases and J by 4 bases, with 11 bases between the two germline ends. Germline CDR1 DFQATT, CDR2 SNEGSKA (reference sequence).

This clonotype has just a few counts. V and J are TRBV27 and TRBJ2-2; D might be TRBD1 or TRBD2, each matching 6 bases. The ends were cut back, 2 bases at V and 4 bases at J, with 8 bases in the middle. Germline V gene lookup returns CDR1 MNHEY and CDR2 SMNVEV (reference sequence). The CDR3 has 14 residues. CDR3 bases: TGTGCCAGCAGTTTAAAGGGGGGCACCGGGGAGCTGTTTTTT. It encodes CASSLKGGTGELFF.

Of note for this clonotype: At one of its ends the junction is not consistent with the germline gene, which may arise from a read error. The chain uses TRBV6-5 and TRBJ1-5; a possible D gene is TRBD1 (5 bases). Germline-derived CDR1 and CDR2 are MNHEY and SVGAGI. This CDR3 spans 15 amino acids. The CDR3 is CTSSPWDAGMEPQHF. The CDR3 coding sequence is TGTACCAGCAGCCCCTGGGACGCCGGAATGGAGCCCCAGCATTTT.

The chain couples TRBV20-1 to TRBJ2-7; 8 nucleotides line up with TRBD2. Germline loops: CDR1 DFQATT, CDR2 SNEGSKA (reference sequence). The CDR3 is 14 amino acids. V shed 6 bases and J 5 bases; nucleotides not matched to a gene: 12. The CDR3, as DNA: TGCAGTGCAAAGGGACTAGGACTGCGGGACGAGCAGTACTTC. Encoded protein: CSAKGLGLRDEQYF.

This clonotype was observed a few times. This rearrangement joins TRBV12-3 or TRBV12-4 to TRBJ2-7; D ambiguous. The CDR3 runs 15 residues. The ends were cut back, 1 base at V and 3 bases at J, with 13 bases in the middle. The CDR3 reads CASSLEDSPNYEQYF. CDR3 nucleotide sequence: TGTGCCAGCAGTTTAGAGGATAGCCCCAACTACGAGCAGTACTTC.

Many counts were recorded for this clonotype. The gene calls are TRBV29-1 and TRBJ2-7; weak D call: TRBD1 (6 bases). Looked up from germline, CDR1 is SQVTM and CDR2 is ANQGSEA. This CDR3 is 13 amino acids long. V was trimmed by 6 bases and J by 0 bases, leaving 12 bases between them. In DNA, the CDR3 is TGCAGCGTGTCCGGGACATCCTCCTACGAGCAGTACTTC. This gives the protein CSVSGTSSYEQYF.

This chain links TRBV20-1 with TRBJ2-2, with 12 bases lining up with TRBD2. V lost 5 bases to trimming and J lost 6 bases; unmatched junction nucleotides: 13. This CDR3 contains 17 residues. Germline lookup yields CDR1 DFQATT and CDR2 SNEGSKA (reference sequence). The CDR3 here is CSARFSSSGGGSGELFF. For the CDR3, the DNA is TGCAGTGCTCGATTTTCCTCTAGCGGGGGGGGCTCCGGGGAGCTGTTTTTT.

The chain links TRBV20-1 to TRBJ2-3, with a weak D call TRBD2 (5 bases). The germline CDR1 and CDR2 sequences are DFQATT and SNEGSKA (reference sequence). Trimming left V 6 bases short and J 0 bases short, with 10 bases between. The CDR3 contains 13 residues. The CDR3 here is CSAKLGSTDTQYF. The CDR3, as DNA: TGCAGTGCCAAACTAGGGAGCACAGATACGCAGTATTTT.

This clonotype has just a few counts. The chain recombines TRBV7-9 with TRBJ2-7, with 7 bases fitting TRBD2. The CDR3 is 16 amino acids. The trim removed 5 bases at V and 3 bases at J, leaving 13 bases unmatched. CDR1 is SEHNR, CDR2 FQNEAQ, per germline (reference sequence). The CDR3 DNA follows: TGTGCCAGCAGCGCGCCGGGACTACCGGCCGGCTACGAGCAGTACTTC. Encoded protein: CASSAPGLPAGYEQYF.

The rearrangement joins TRBV12-3 or TRBV12-4 to TRBJ1-1, with a possible D match to TRBD1 (6 bases). V shed 4 bases and J shed 1 base, with 10 bases lying between them. The CDR3 sequence is 14 residues long. CDR3 sequence: CASSWRTANTEAFF. CDR3 nucleotides: TGTGCCAGCAGTTGGCGGACAGCGAACACTGAAGCTTTCTTT.

V usage is TRBV4-1 and J usage is TRBJ2-2, with 7 bases that match TRBD2. After removal of 8 bases from V and 0 bases from J, the junction contained 3 bases not matched to a gene. The CDR3 loop spans 14 amino acids. Germline CDR1 MGHRA, CDR2 YSYEKL. Here the CDR3 DNA reads TGCGCCAGCGGGCGGGAGCCGAACACCGGGGAGCTGTTTTTT. As protein: CASGREPNTGELFF.

There are a few counts of this clonotype. CDR3 in amino acids: CASIPSGRTRGSTDTQYF. The CDR3 nucleotides read TGCGCCAGCATCCCTTCGGGGAGGACTAGGGGGTCCACAGATACGCAGTATTTT. This chain connects TRBV5-1 to TRBJ2-3; tentatively, D is TRBD2 (7 bases). The CDR3 is 18 amino acids. The V end was cut by 6 bases, the J end by 2 bases, with 25 bases between. Germline CDR1 reads SGHRS; CDR2 reads YFSETQ.

This clonotype was counted between two and nine times. The chain is built from TRBV27 and TRBJ2-1, with TRBD1 identical over 12 bases. This CDR3 comprises 16 residues. The germline gives CDR1 MNHEY, CDR2 SMNVEV (reference sequence). The J segment lost 9 bases and the V segment lost 4 bases, leaving 10 bases of the junction unmatched. The CDR3 DNA reads as TGTGCCAGCAGTTCTTTCCGGGACAGGGGGCGAGTTGAGCAGTTCTTC. Amino acids: CASSSFRDRGRVEQFF.

Only a few counts were recorded for this clonotype. This chain connects TRBV24-1 to TRBJ1-1, with 11 bases fitting TRBD1. The CDR3 has 13 residues. Germline loops: CDR1 KGHDR, CDR2 SFDVKD. V gave up 8 bases and J gave up 5 bases; unmatched junction bases: 3. The CDR3 spells CATMDRGRTEAFF. The CDR3 DNA follows: TGTGCCACCATGGACAGGGGGCGGACTGAAGCTTTCTTT.

The chain combines TRBV4-1 with TRBJ2-1, with 7 bases identical to TRBD2. The J segment lost 4 bases and the V segment lost 5 bases, leaving 11 bases of the junction unmatched. The CDR3 runs 16 residues. Germline assignment: CDR1 MGHRA and CDR2 YSYEKL. The DNA of the CDR3 is TGCGCCAGCAGCTCACCGACTAGCTCCCGTTACAATGAGCAGTTCTTC. It translates to CASSSPTSSRYNEQFF.

This clonotype was counted only a few times. CDR3 amino acids: CAISEGPSGSGNEQFF. CDR3 bases: TGTGCCATCAGTGAGGGTCCTAGCGGGAGTGGCAATGAGCAGTTCTTC. The chain employs TRBV10-3 and TRBJ2-1, with 10 bases identical to TRBD2. After removal of 2 bases from V and 6 bases from J, the junction contained 7 bases not matched to a gene. The length of the CDR3 is 16 residues. Germline V gene sequence: CDR1 ENHRY, CDR2 SYGVKD.

This clonotype was recorded a few times. The chain is built from TRBV14 and TRBJ2-5; a possible D gene is TRBD1 (5 bases). The CDR3 length is 15 residues. Germline V gene lookup returns CDR1 SGHDN and CDR2 FVKESK. Between the trimmed V and J ends, which lost 0 bases and 1 base, there was a span of 9 bases. CDR3 sequence: CASSQDIGAQETQYF. The CDR3, as DNA: TGTGCCAGCAGCCAAGATATTGGGGCCCAAGAGACCCAGTACTTC.

This clonotype was found a few times. The chain joins TRBV6-5 to TRBJ2-7; D is perhaps TRBD2 (6 bases). Per germline, CDR1 MNHEY and CDR2 SVGAGI. The CDR3 runs 14 residues. V was shortened by 5 bases and J by 0 bases, with 11 bases between the two germline ends. Here the CDR3 reads CASSHPSVSYEQYF. For the CDR3, the DNA is TGTGCCAGCAGTCATCCTAGCGTCTCCTACGAGCAGTACTTC.

The chain links TRBV18 to TRBJ2-7; 10 bases are shared with TRBD2. This CDR3 spans 17 amino acids. V lost 0 bases, J lost 7 bases, and 12 bases stayed unmatched. The germline CDR1 and CDR2 sequences are KGHSH and LQKENI. CDR3 coding DNA: TGTGCCAGCTCACCACCCACTAGCGGGATCTCCTACAATGAGCAGTACTTC. Translation gives CASSPPTSGISYNEQYF.

V usage is TRBV20-1 and J usage is TRBJ1-4, with TRBD1 matching 9 bases. With 5 bases clipped from V and 6 bases from J, the junction kept 7 bases outside the gene matches. This CDR3 is 14 amino acids long. CDR1 DFQATT and CDR2 SNEGSKA come from the germline V gene (reference sequence). This chain's CDR3 is CSASPQGADEKLFF. In DNA, the CDR3 is TGCAGTGCTTCCCCACAGGGGGCAGATGAAAAACTGTTTTTT.

In its sample, this clonotype was seen once. J is TRBJ2-3 and V is TRBV5-6; 11 positions agree with TRBD2. This CDR3 is built from 16 residues. CDR1 is SGHDT and CDR2 is YYEEEE in the germline V gene. Losses at the gene ends were 2 bases for V and 4 bases for J; bases not matched to a gene: 6. CDR3 region: CASSLAPGLAADTQYF. The DNA for the CDR3 is TGTGCCAGCAGCTTAGCTCCGGGACTAGCGGCAGATACGCAGTATTTT. Looking up the rest from reference TRBV5-6 and TRBJ2-3 gives the full variable domain: DAGVTQSPTHLIKTRGQQVTLRCSPKSGHDTVSWYQQALGQGPQFIFQYYEEEERQRGNFPDRFSGHQFPNYSSELNVNALLLGDSALYLCASSLAPGLAADTQYFGPGTRLTVL.

This clonotype was seen a few times. The chain couples TRBV12-3 or TRBV12-4 to TRBJ1-1; TRBD1 matches 8 bases. The CDR3 is made up of 15 amino acids. Germline trimming cut 6 bases from V and 6 bases from J; bases unmatched to any gene: 12. The CDR3 DNA follows: TGTGCCAGCAGCCCGATCCCATGGACAGGGCCTGAAGCTTTCTTT. Its translation is CASSPIPWTGPEAFF.

V is TRBV27 and J is TRBJ1-1; D is uncertain. The ends were cut back, 6 bases at V and 5 bases at J, with 13 bases in the middle. CDR3 length equals 13 residues. Germline V lookup: CDR1 MNHEY, CDR2 SMNVEV (reference sequence). The CDR3 sequence: CASRPNGGTEAFF. In DNA, the CDR3 is TGTGCCAGCAGACCTAACGGAGGGACTGAAGCTTTCTTT.

The chain recombines TRBV3-1 with TRBJ1-2, with D perhaps matching TRBD1 (5 bases). V shed 7 bases and J shed 1 base, with 16 bases lying between them. The germline gives CDR1 LGHDT, CDR2 YNNKEL (reference sequence). The CDR3 has 15 residues. DNA of the CDR3: TGTGCCAGCAAGGGACTGCACGGGGATAACTATGGCTACACCTTC. Translated: CASKGLHGDNYGYTF.